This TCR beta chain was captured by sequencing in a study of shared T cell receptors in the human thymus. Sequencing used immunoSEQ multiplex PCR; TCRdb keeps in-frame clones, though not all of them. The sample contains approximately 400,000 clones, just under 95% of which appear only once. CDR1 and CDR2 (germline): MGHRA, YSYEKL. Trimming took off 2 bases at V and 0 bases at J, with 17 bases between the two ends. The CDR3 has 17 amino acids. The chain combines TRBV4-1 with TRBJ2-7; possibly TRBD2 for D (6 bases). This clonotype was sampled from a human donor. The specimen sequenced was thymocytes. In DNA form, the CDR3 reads TGCGCCAGCAGCCAACCCAGCTGGGACGGGAGCTCCTACGAGCAGTACTTC. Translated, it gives CASSQPSWDGSSYEQYF.